This TCR beta chain was obtained from a study of T-cell reconstitution after alpha-beta-depleted transplantation in children. In regard to this clonotype: Its matching antigen is unknown.

V dropped 2 bases and J dropped 2; count of bases not matched to a gene: 5. The CDR3 consists of 15 residues. The germline V gene has CDR1 DFQATT and CDR2 SNEGSKA (reference sequence). Library preparation (for TCRbeta) was performed with unique molecular identifiers. TCRdb ran MiXCR on the PCR reads and lists one entry per CDR3 protein. Of approximately 980,000 distinct CDR3 sequences listed, less than 30% are singletons. Study-level findings and limits: Reportedly, roughly two months post-transplant, alpha-beta T cells arose from several hundred expanded graft clones. Hyperexpanded clones declined; after one year, newly produced T cells mostly supplied diversity. Several patients had high TCRbeta diversity at day 60; it came from surviving recipient T cells and thymic progenitors.

Material: PBMCs, mostly from graft donor cells, obtained 360 days after TCRalphabeta/CD19-depleted stem cell transplant. The chain links TRBV20-1 to TRBJ1-3; 8 nucleotides align to TRBD1. The receptor was derived from a boy in the first two years of life who had a stem cell transplant for SCID, so the T cells may come from the graft donor. CDR3 bases: TGCAGTGCTAGACGGACAGGGCAAGCTGGAAACACCATATATTTT. It is translated as CSARRTGQAGNTIYF.